The entry below gives a single T cell receptor beta chain sequence along with its context. Germline CDR1 is LNHDA and CDR2 is SQIVND (reference sequence). The CDR3 sequence is 16 residues long. Trimming took off 1 base at V and 1 base at J, with 10 bases between the two ends. The sample originates from a study of blood T cell repertoires in COVID-19. Study as a whole: Samples taken during acute and convalescent COVID-19 were collected in the United States, Italy and Spain.

In the source study's methods: Reference gene primer amplification in the assay estimated nucleated cell counts. Sequencing used immunoSEQ multiplex PCR; TCRdb keeps in-frame clones, though not all of them. That table is the source of V, J and clone size, and D and trimming were worked out from the DNA. The repertoire holds some 10,000 clones, with 70% to 90% as singletons. Sequencing input: peripheral blood. The sequence came from a man in his fifties or sixties with acute or convalescent COVID-19. The rearrangement joins TRBV19 to TRBJ2-2, with D unclear. The CDR3 spells CASSIALSLNTGELFF. CDR3 DNA: TGTGCCAGTAGTATAGCCCTTAGCCTGAACACCGGGGAGCTGTTTTTT.